In this sample, the clone carrying this T cell receptor (beta chain) turned up a few times. What it binds is unknown. Treatment in this sample: 15 Gy SBRT to primary tumor, nephrectomy 4 weeks later. The data derive from a study of radiation and T cells in renal cell carcinoma. Study-wide results and caveats: Top 100 clonotypes averaged approximately 54% in irradiated versus about 40% in nephrectomy-only tumors. From baseline, blood top tumor clonotypes peaked at 2 weeks post-radiation.

Per the germline V gene, CDR1 is MNHNS and CDR2 is SASEGT. This CDR3 spans 14 amino acids. V lost 8 bases and J lost 2, with 15 bases in between. Sequencing was performed with immunoSEQ multiplex PCR; in TCRdb, only in-frame clones are kept and a portion is missing. The sample holds about 20,000 clones, 47% seen once. The rearrangement links TRBV6-1 to TRBJ1-2; a weak D match, TRBD1 (6 bases). This TCR derives from a woman aged 50 to 65 with renal cell carcinoma. The specimen comprised tumor tissue, sampled from a patient whose treatment included radiotherapy and nephrectomy. The CDR3 spells CASVRTGANYGYTF. In DNA, the CDR3 is TGTGCCAGCGTCCGGACGGGGGCAAACTATGGCTACACCTTC.